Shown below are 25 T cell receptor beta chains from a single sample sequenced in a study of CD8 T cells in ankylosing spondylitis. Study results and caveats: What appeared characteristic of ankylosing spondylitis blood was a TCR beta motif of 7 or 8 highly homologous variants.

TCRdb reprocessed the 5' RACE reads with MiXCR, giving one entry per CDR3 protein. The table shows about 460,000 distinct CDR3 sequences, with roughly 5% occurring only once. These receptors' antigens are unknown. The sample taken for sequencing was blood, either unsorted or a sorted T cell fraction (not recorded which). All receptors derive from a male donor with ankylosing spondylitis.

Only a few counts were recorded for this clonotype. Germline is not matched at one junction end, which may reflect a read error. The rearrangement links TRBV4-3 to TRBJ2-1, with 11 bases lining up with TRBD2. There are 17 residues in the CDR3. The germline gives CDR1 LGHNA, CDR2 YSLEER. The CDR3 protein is CASSPGLAGGNERVSIF. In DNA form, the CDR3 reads TGCGCCAGCAGCCCTGGACTAGCGGGTGGCAATGAGCGGGTGAGCATCTTC.

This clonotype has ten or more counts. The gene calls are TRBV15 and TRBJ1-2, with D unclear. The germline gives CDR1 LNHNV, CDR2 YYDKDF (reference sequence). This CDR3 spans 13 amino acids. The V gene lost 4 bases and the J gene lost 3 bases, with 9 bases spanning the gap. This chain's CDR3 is CATSMGVDYGYTF. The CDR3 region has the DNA TGTGCCACCAGCATGGGAGTTGACTATGGCTACACCTTC.

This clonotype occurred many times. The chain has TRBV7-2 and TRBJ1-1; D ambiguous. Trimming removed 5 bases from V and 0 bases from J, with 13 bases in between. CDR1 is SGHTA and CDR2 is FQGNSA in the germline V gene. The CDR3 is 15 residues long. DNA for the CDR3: TGTGCCAGCAGCCCCGGACGAGCAATGAACACTGAAGCTTTCTTT. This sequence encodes CASSPGRAMNTEAFF. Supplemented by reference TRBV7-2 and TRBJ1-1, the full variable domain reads GAGVSQSPSNKVTEKGKDVELRCDPISGHTALYWYRQSLGQGLEFLIYFQGNSAPDKSGLPSDRFSAERTGGSVSTLTIQRTQQEDSAVYLCASSPGRAMNTEAFFGQGTRLTVV.

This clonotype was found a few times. CDR3 coding DNA: TGCGCCAGCAGCCGATCTATCCCGGGACGCTGGCTAGCGGGAGACACCTACGAGCAGTACTTC. As protein: CASSRSIPGRWLAGDTYEQYF. The rearrangement links TRBV4-1 to TRBJ2-7, with TRBD2 matching over 10 bases. This CDR3 contains 21 residues. The germline V gene has CDR1 MGHRA and CDR2 YSYEKL. Trimming cost V 4 bases and J 2 bases; bases outside gene matches: 23.

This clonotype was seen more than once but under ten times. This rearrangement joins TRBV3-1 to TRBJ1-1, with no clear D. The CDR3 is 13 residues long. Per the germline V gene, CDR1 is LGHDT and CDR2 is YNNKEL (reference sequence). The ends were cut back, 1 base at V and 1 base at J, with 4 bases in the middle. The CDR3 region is CASSQVTNTEAFF. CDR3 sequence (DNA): TGTGCCAGCAGCCAAGTGACGAACACTGAAGCTTTCTTT.

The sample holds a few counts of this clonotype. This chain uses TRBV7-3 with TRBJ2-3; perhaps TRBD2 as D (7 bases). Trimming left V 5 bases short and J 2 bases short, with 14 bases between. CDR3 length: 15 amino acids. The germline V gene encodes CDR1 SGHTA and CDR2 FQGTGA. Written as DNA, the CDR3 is TGTGCCAGCAGCCGCATGCGGGGGCCCACAGATACGCAGTATTTT. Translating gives CASSRMRGPTDTQYF.

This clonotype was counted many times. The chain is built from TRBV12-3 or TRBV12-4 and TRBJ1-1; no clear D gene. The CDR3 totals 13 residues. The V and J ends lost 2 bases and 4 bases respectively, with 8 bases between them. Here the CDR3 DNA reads TGTGCCAGCAGTTTAAACGTACCCACTGAAGCTTTCTTT. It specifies CASSLNVPTEAFF.

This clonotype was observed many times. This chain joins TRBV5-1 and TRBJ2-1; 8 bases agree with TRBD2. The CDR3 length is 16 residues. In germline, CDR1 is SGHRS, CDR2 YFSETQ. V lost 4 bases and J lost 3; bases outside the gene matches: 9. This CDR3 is CASSSTSGFYYNEQFF. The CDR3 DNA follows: TGCGCCAGCAGCAGCACTAGCGGATTCTACTACAATGAGCAGTTCTTC.

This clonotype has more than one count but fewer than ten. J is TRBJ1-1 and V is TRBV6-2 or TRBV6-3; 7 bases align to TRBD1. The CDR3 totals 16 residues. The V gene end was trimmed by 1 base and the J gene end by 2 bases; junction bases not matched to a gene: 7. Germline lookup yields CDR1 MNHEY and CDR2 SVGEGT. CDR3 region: CASSYYRTGPNTEAFF. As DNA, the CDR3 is TGTGCCAGCAGTTACTATCGGACAGGACCAAACACTGAAGCTTTCTTT.

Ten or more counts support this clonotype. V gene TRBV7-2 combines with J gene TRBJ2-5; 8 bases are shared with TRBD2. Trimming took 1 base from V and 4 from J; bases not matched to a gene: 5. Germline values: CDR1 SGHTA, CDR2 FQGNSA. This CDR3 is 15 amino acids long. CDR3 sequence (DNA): TGTGCCAGCAGCTTAGGTAGCGGGGTTGGAGAGACCCAGTACTTC. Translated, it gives CASSLGSGVGETQYF.

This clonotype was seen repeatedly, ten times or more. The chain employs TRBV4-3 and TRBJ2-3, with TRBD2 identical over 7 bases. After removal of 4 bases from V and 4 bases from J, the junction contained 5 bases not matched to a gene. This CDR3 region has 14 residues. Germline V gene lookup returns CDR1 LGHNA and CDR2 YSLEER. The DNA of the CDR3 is TGCGCCAGCAGCCGGGGGGGGGAGGCAGATACGCAGTATTTT. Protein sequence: CASSRGGEADTQYF.

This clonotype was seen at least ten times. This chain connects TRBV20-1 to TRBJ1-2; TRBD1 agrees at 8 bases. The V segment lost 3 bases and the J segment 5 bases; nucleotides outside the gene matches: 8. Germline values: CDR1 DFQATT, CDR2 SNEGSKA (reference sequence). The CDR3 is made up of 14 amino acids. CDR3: CSASRQGLGYGYTF. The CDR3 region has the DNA TGCAGTGCTAGTCGACAGGGGCTGGGGTATGGCTACACCTTC.

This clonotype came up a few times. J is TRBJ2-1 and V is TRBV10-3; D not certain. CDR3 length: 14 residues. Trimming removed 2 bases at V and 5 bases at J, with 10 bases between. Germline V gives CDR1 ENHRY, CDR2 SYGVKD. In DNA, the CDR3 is TGTGCCATCAGTGAGCCCTACAGACACAATGAGCAGTTCTTC. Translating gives CAISEPYRHNEQFF.

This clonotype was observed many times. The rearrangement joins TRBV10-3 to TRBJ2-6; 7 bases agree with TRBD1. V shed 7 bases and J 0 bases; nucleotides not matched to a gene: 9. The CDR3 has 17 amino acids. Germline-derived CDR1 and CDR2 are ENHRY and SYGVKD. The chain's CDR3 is CAIKQGDALSGANVLTF. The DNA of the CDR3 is TGTGCCATCAAGCAGGGGGACGCCCTCTCTGGGGCCAACGTCCTGACTTTC.

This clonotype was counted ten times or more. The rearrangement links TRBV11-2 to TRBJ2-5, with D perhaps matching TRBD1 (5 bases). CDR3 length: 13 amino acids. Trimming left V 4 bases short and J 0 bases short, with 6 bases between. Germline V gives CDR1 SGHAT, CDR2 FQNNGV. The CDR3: CASSSGYQETQYF. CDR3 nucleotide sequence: TGTGCCAGCAGCTCAGGGTACCAAGAGACCCAGTACTTC. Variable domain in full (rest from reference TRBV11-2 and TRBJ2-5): EAGVAQSPRYKIIEKRQSVAFWCNPISGHATLYWYQQILGQGPKLLIQFQNNGVVDDSQLPKDRFSAERLKGVDSTLKIQPAKLEDSAVYLCASSSGYQETQYFGPGTRLLVL.

The CDR3 DNA sequence: TGCAGTGCTAGTTTTGCGCGGAGCTACAATGAGCAGTTCTTC. It translates to CSASFARSYNEQFF. The genes are TRBV20-1 and TRBJ2-1; D unresolved. V was trimmed by 3 bases and J by 3 bases, leaving 12 bases between them. CDR1 is DFQATT, CDR2 SNEGSKA, per germline (reference sequence). This CDR3 has 14 residues.

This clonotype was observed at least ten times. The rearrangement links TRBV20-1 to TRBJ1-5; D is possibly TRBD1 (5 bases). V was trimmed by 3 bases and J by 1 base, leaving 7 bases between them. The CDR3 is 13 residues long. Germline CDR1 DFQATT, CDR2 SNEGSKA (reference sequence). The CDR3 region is CSARGPSNQPQHF. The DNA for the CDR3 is TGCAGTGCTAGGGGGCCGAGCAATCAGCCCCAGCATTTT.

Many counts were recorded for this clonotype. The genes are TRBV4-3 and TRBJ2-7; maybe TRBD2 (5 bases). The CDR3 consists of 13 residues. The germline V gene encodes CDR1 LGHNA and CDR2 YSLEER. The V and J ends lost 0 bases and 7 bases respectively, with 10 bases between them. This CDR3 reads CASSQDRRREQYF. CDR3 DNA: TGCGCCAGCAGCCAAGATCGTCGGAGGGAGCAGTACTTC.

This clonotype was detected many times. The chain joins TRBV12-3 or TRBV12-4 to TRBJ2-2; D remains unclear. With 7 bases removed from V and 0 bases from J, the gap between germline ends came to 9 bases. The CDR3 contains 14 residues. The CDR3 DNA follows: TGTGCCAGCACTGGAGTTACGAACACCGGGGAGCTGTTTTTT. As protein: CASTGVTNTGELFF.

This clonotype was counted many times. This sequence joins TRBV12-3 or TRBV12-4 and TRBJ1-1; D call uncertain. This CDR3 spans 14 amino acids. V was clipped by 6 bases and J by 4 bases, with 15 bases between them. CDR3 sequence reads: CASSSQAVATEAFF. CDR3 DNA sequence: TGTGCCAGCAGCTCCCAGGCAGTTGCCACTGAAGCTTTCTTT.

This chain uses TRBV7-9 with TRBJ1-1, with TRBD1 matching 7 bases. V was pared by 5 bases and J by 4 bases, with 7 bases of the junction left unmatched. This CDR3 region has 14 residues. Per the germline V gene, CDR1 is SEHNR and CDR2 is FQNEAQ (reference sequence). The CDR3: CASSARQGLTEAFF. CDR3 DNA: TGTGCCAGCAGCGCCCGACAGGGACTCACTGAAGCTTTCTTT.

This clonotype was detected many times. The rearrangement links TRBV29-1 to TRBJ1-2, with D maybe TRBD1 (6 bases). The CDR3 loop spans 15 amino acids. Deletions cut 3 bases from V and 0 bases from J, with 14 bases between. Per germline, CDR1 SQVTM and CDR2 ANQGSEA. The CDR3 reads CSVETTGSANYGYTF. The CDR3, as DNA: TGCAGCGTTGAGACCACAGGGAGTGCTAACTATGGCTACACCTTC.

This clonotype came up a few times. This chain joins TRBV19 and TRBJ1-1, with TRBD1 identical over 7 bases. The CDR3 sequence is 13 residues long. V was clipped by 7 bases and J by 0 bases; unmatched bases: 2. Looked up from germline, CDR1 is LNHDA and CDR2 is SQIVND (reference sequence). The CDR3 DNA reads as TGTGCCAGTATGGACAGGCTGAACACTGAAGCTTTCTTT. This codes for CASMDRLNTEAFF.

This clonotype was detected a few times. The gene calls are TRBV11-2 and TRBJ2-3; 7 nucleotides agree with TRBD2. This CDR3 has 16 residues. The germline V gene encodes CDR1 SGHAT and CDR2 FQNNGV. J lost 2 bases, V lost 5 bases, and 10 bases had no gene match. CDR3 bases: TGTGCCAGCAGCCCCCTGAGCGGGAACCCCACAGATACGCAGTATTTT. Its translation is CASSPLSGNPTDTQYF.

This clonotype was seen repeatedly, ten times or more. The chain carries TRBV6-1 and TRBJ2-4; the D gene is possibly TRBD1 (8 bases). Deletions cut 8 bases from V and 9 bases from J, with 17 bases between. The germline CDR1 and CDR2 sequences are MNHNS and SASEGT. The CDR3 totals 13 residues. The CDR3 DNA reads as TGTGCCAGCCTAGGACAGGGAGGGAGCATTCAGTACTTC. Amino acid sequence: CASLGQGGSIQYF.